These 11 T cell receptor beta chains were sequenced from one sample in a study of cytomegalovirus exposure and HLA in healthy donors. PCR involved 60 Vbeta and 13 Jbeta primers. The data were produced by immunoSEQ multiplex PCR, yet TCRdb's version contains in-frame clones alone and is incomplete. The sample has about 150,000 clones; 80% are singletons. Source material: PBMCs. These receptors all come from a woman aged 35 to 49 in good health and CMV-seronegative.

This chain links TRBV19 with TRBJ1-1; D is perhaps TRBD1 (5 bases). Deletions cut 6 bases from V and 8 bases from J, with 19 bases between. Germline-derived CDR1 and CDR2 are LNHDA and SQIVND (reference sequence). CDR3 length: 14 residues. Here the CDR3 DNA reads TGTGCCAGTAGGACTCGACAGTTTAGGATCGAAGCTTTCTTT. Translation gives CASRTRQFRIEAFF.

The CDR3 nucleotides read TGTGCCAGCAGTTCCCTCCGGTTTCCCCAACCCGGAAACACCATATATTTT. As protein: CASSSLRFPQPGNTIYF. The chain recombines TRBV28 with TRBJ1-3; D remains unclear. The CDR3 runs 17 residues. Germline CDR1 MDHEN, CDR2 SYDVKM. Trimming cost V 4 bases and J 4 bases, with 20 bases left between them.

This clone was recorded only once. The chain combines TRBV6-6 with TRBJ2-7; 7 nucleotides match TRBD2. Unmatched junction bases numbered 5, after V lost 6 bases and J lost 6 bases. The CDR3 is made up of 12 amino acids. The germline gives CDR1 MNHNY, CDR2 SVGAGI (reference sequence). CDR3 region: CASSRDYGEQYF. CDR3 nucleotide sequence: TGTGCCAGCAGCCGGGACTACGGCGAGCAGTACTTC.

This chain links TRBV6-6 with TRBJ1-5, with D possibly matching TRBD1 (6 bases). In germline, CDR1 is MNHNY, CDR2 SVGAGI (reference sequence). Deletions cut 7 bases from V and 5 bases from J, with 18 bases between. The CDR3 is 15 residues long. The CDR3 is CASTPSGTPDQPQHF. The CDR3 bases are TGTGCCAGCACCCCCTCCGGGACACCAGATCAGCCCCAGCATTTT.

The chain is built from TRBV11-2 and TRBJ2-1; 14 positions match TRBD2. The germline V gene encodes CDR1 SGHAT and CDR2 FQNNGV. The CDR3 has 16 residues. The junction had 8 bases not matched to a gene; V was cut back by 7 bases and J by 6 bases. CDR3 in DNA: TGTGCCAGCACCGAACCGGGACTAGCGGGAGTCAATGAGCAGTTCTTC. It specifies CASTEPGLAGVNEQFF.

The CDR3 here is CASSQLVLKETQYF. For the CDR3, the DNA is TGCGCCAGCAGCCAACTGGTCCTAAAAGAGACCCAGTACTTC. V gene TRBV4-1 combines with J gene TRBJ2-5; D uncertain. The CDR3 totals 14 residues. CDR1 and CDR2 from the germline V gene are MGHRA and YSYEKL. Trimming left V 2 bases short and J 3 bases short, with 10 bases between.

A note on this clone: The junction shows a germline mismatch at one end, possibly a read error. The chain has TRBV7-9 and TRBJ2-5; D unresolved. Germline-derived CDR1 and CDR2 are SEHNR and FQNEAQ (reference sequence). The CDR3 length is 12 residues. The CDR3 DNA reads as TGTTCCAGCAGCTTCCTAGATGAGACCCAGTACTTC. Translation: CSSSFLDETQYF.

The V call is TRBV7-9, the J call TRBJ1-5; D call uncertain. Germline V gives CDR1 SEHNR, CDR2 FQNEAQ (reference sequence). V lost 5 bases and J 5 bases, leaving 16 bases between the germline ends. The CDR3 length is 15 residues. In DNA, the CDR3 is TGTGCCAGCAGCCAGCGGGGAATCGGAGATCAGCCCCAGCATTTT. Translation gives CASSQRGIGDQPQHF.

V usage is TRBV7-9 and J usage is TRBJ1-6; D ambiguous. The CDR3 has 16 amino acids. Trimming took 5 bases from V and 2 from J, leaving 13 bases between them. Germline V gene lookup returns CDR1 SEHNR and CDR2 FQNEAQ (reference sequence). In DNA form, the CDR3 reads TGTGCCAGCAGCCCCCCCTGGAGCACCTATAATTCACCCCTCCACTTT. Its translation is CASSPPWSTYNSPLHF.

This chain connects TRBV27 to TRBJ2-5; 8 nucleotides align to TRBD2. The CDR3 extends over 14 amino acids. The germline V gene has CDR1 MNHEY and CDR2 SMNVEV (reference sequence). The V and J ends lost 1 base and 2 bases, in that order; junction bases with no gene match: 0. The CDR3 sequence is CASSLLAGQETQYF. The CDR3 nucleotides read TGTGCCAGCAGTTTATTAGCGGGGCAAGAGACCCAGTACTTC.

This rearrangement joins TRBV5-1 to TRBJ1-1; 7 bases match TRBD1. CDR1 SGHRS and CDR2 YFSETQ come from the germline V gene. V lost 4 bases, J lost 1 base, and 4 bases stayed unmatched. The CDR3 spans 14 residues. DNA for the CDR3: TGCGCCAGCAGCCGTGGGACAGCGAACACTGAAGCTTTCTTT. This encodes CASSRGTANTEAFF.